This T cell receptor (beta chain) was sequenced in a study of technical replicates of blood from a handful of donors. This CDR3 has 13 residues. The germline CDR1 and CDR2 sequences are SGHRS and YFSETQ. Germline trimming cut 7 bases from V and 9 bases from J; bases unmatched to any gene: 9. Produced via immunoSEQ multiplex PCR; TCRdb's table is partial and in-frame only. The sample has about 66,000 clones; 95% to 98% are singletons. Source material: T cells isolated from PBMCs. The chain joins TRBV5-1 to TRBJ2-7; 11 nucleotides line up with TRBD1. The receptor's source is a human donor in good health. This CDR3 is CASAGTGGLGQYF. CDR3 sequence (DNA): TGCGCCAGCGCCGGGACAGGGGGTCTCGGGCAGTACTTC.